The 16 T cell receptor beta chains given below trace back to one sample, sequenced in a study of blood T cells in healthy people across ages. A second 7 to 11 cycle PCR used barcoded and J-beta primers. TCRdb reprocessed the 5' RACE reads via MiXCR and lists one record per CDR3 protein. The table includes some 290,000 distinct CDR3 sequences, around 27% detected once. Sequenced material: blood. Receptor source: a woman between 70 and 85 years old in good health.

This clonotype was counted only a few times. The chain recombines TRBV6-6 with TRBJ2-5; the D gene is possibly TRBD2 (6 bases). The last part of the DNA fits TRBJ2-1 better; the J call may be wrong. CDR1 and CDR2 from the germline V gene are MNHNY and SVGAGI (reference sequence). The CDR3 is 11 amino acids. Here the CDR3 reads CASSYAGKQFF. CDR3 bases: TGTGCCAGCAGTTACGCGGGGAAGCAGTTCTTC.

This sequence joins TRBV18 and TRBJ2-5; D gene uncertain. Germline CDR1 reads KGHSH; CDR2 reads LQKENI. The CDR3 consists of 13 residues. The germline V and J ends were trimmed by 2 bases and 2 bases, with 6 bases remaining between them. The CDR3 region has the DNA TGTGCCAGCTCACCAGAAAGACAAGAGACCCAGTACTTC. Amino acids: CASSPERQETQYF.

This clonotype was detected a few times. The chain combines TRBV28 with TRBJ1-3; D perhaps matches TRBD1 (5 bases). Trimming shortened V by 4 bases and J by 2 bases, and 18 bases separated the two germline ends. The V gene's germline CDR1 is MDHEN and CDR2 SYDVKM. There are 17 residues in the CDR3. CDR3 sequence reads: CASSSPYRGTTGNTIYF. Written as DNA, the CDR3 is TGTGCCAGCAGTTCCCCCTACAGAGGGACGACTGGAAACACCATATATTTT. The entire variable domain, with the rest obtained from reference TRBV28 and TRBJ1-3, is as follows: DVKVTQSSRYLVKRTGEKVFLECVQDMDHENMFWYRQDPGLGLRLIYFSYDVKMKEKGDIPEGYSVSREKKERFSLILESASTNQTSMYLCASSSPYRGTTGNTIYFGEGSWLTVV.

The table lists this clonotype with many counts. The chain couples TRBV28 to TRBJ2-2; D unresolved. The V and J ends lost 5 bases and 0 bases respectively, with 7 bases between them. The length of the CDR3 is 14 residues. CDR1 and CDR2 from the germline V gene are MDHEN and SYDVKM. CDR3 amino acids: CASSTSPNTGELFF. In DNA, the CDR3 is TGTGCCAGCAGTACATCTCCGAACACCGGGGAGCTGTTTTTT.

This clonotype appeared a few times. V is TRBV11-2 and J is TRBJ2-7; TRBD2 might be the D (6 bases). V lost 1 base to trimming and J lost 3 bases, with 13 bases between them. The CDR3 spans 15 residues. Looked up from germline, CDR1 is SGHAT and CDR2 is FQNNGV. CDR3 coding DNA: TGTGCCAGCAGCTTAGCTGGCGGGGCGTACTACGAGCAGTACTTC. Amino acid sequence: CASSLAGGAYYEQYF.

This chain connects TRBV12-3 or TRBV12-4 to TRBJ2-7; no definite D call. Trimming stripped 1 base from V and 3 bases from J, with 7 bases between. This CDR3 has 13 residues. CDR3 loop: CASSLEIGYEQYF. In nucleotides, the CDR3 is TGTGCCAGCAGTTTAGAGATAGGCTACGAGCAGTACTTC.

This clonotype was seen more than once but under ten times. This sequence joins TRBV12-3 or TRBV12-4 and TRBJ2-3; tentative D call: TRBD2 (5 bases). V lost 0 bases and J lost 0, with 13 bases in between. This CDR3 region has 17 residues. This chain's CDR3 is CASSLAQVASSTDTQYF. As DNA, the CDR3 is TGTGCCAGCAGTTTAGCGCAGGTAGCGTCTAGCACAGATACGCAGTATTTT.

The chain uses TRBV5-1 and TRBJ1-4; no definite D call. This CDR3 contains 16 residues. From germline, CDR1 is SGHRS and CDR2 YFSETQ. Trimming removed 2 bases from V and 5 bases from J, with 16 bases in between. Here the CDR3 DNA reads TGCGCCAGCAGCTTTTCTACAACAAGGGTAAATGAAAAACTGTTTTTT. Encoded protein: CASSFSTTRVNEKLFF.

This clonotype was observed once. The CDR3 does not end in the conserved phenylalanine or tryptophan, so this is likely a read error. V is TRBV7-9 and J is TRBJ1-2; unclear D gene. This CDR3 is built from 13 residues. Germline-derived CDR1 and CDR2 are SEHNR and FQNEAQ (reference sequence). Trimming cost V 3 bases and J 0 bases, with 5 bases left between them. DNA of the CDR3: TGTGCCAGCAGCTTCGAGGCTAACTATGGCTACACCCTC. Translating gives CASSFEANYGYTL.

The V and J genes are TRBV6-5 and TRBJ2-3; D gene unclear. CDR3 length equals 13 residues. The V end lost 8 bases, the J end lost 0 bases, and 9 bases lay between the germline ends. Germline V gene data show CDR1 as MNHEY and CDR2 as SVGAGI. Here the CDR3 reads CASPETSTDTQYF. The CDR3 DNA reads TGTGCCAGCCCAGAAACTAGCACAGATACGCAGTATTTT.

Only a few counts were recorded for this clonotype. The genes are TRBV7-9 and TRBJ2-5; 10 nucleotides match TRBD1. In germline, CDR1 is SEHNR, CDR2 FQNEAQ (reference sequence). V gave up 3 bases and J gave up 4 bases; unmatched junction bases: 2. The CDR3 spans 14 residues. CDR3 amino acids: CASSLTGGVETQYF. The CDR3 DNA reads TGTGCCAGCAGCTTGACAGGGGGCGTAGAGACCCAGTACTTC.

The chain links TRBV4-2 to TRBJ2-5, with 8 positions matching TRBD1. Germline assignment: CDR1 LGHNA and CDR2 YNFKEQ. The CDR3 length is 14 residues. Trimming cost V 6 bases and J 5 bases; bases outside gene matches: 8. The CDR3 reads CASSPGQVEETQYF. The CDR3 nucleotides are TGTGCCAGCAGTCCGGGACAGGTTGAGGAGACCCAGTACTTC.

In its sample, this clonotype was seen once. At one of its ends the junction is not consistent with the germline gene, which may arise from a read error. The chain has TRBV29-1 and TRBJ2-1; 7 nucleotides agree with TRBD2. Germline CDR1 is SQVTM and CDR2 is ANQGSEA. The CDR3 sequence is 14 residues long. DNA of the CDR3: TGCGGCGTTGACCTGACTAGCTCCGGAGCTGAGCAGTTCTTC. Translated, it gives CGVDLTSSGAEQFF.

The rearrangement uses TRBV24-1 and TRBJ2-5; possible D gene TRBD2, 6 bases. TRBJ2-1 explains the end of the DNA better; the J call may be wrong. Germline V CDR1 and CDR2: KGHDR, SFDVKD. The CDR3 covers 16 residues. CDR3 nucleotides: TGTGCCACCAGTGATTTGGAGCAGGGAGGACAAAATGAGCAGTTCTTC. Amino acids: CATSDLEQGGQNEQFF.

The table lists this clonotype with a count of one. The J gene is TRBJ1-4, the V gene TRBV4-3; the D is unclear. CDR3 length equals 14 residues. The V gene lost 3 bases and the J gene lost 2 bases, with 7 bases spanning the gap. Germline V gene data show CDR1 as LGHNA and CDR2 as YSLEER. Written as DNA, the CDR3 is TGCGCCAGCAGCCAGGACGGGACTAATGAAAAACTGTTTTTT. Amino acids: CASSQDGTNEKLFF.

The chain carries TRBV10-3 and TRBJ2-1; perhaps TRBD2 as D (6 bases). The CDR3 is made up of 14 amino acids. Deletions cut 0 bases from V and 6 bases from J, with 9 bases between. The germline gives CDR1 ENHRY, CDR2 SYGVKD. The chain's CDR3 is CAISESTSPNEQFF. The CDR3 coding sequence is TGTGCCATCAGTGAGTCGACTAGTCCCAATGAGCAGTTCTTC.